A selection of T cell receptor beta chains follows, all from one sample in a study of T cells in Graves' hyperthyroidism and ophthalmopathy. TCRdb reanalysed the multiplex PCR reads using MiXCR and keeps one entry per CDR3 protein. The sample contains a few hundred thousand distinct CDR3 sequences, roughly 20% of which appear only once. Sequencing was carried out using blood. These receptors all come from a man between 18 and 35 years old with Graves' ophthalmopathy. Both conserved end residues are part of each CDR3.

V gene: TRBV6-1; J gene: TRBJ1-4; CDR3 protein: CASSKTGGTNEKLFF
V gene: TRBV6-1; J gene: TRBJ2-7; CDR3 protein: CASGARTGGYEQYF
V gene: TRBV9; J gene: TRBJ2-5; CDR3 protein: CASSVMGGEETQYF
V gene: TRBV6-1; J gene: TRBJ1-2; CDR3 protein: CASSFQGMDYGYTF
V gene: TRBV7-9; J gene: TRBJ2-7; CDR3 protein: CATRAGGKPYEQYF
V gene: TRBV7-3; J gene: TRBJ2-1; CDR3 protein: CASSLNAVNEQFF
V gene: TRBV7-8; J gene: TRBJ2-5; CDR3 protein: CASSLYRTPVGETQYF
V gene: TRBV25-1; J gene: TRBJ2-2; CDR3 protein: CASSERGHGELFF
V gene: TRBV11-2; J gene: TRBJ1-3; CDR3 protein: CASSLGNHAGNTIYF
V gene: TRBV24-1; J gene: TRBJ1-2; CDR3 protein: CATSRDSNYGYTF
V gene: TRBV29-1; J gene: TRBJ1-2; CDR3 protein: CSGGNSNYGYTF
V gene: TRBV6-2/TRBV6-3; J gene: TRBJ2-2; CDR3 protein: CAGGRRNTGELFF
V gene: TRBV24-1; J gene: TRBJ1-1; CDR3 protein: CATSDYLNEAFF
V gene: TRBV6-1; J gene: TRBJ1-4; CDR3 protein: CASSAYSGTNEKLSF
V gene: TRBV7-8; J gene: TRBJ2-7; CDR3 protein: CASRRGGSYEQYF
V gene: TRBV28; J gene: TRBJ2-2; CDR3 protein: CASSPPGTGESITNTGELFF
V gene: TRBV5-1; J gene: TRBJ2-7; CDR3 protein: CASSRSYSGTSNPTEQYF
V gene: TRBV10-2; J gene: TRBJ2-1; CDR3 protein: CASSDWGATYNEQFF
V gene: TRBV7-6; J gene: TRBJ2-5; CDR3 protein: CASSSLGSETQYF
V gene: TRBV5-6; J gene: TRBJ2-1; CDR3 protein: CASSLLRIHEQFF
V gene: TRBV3-1; J gene: TRBJ2-7; CDR3 protein: CASAPGLGSYEQYF
V gene: TRBV20-1; J gene: TRBJ1-1; CDR3 protein: CSAINRDTRMAFF
V gene: TRBV2; J gene: TRBJ2-2; CDR3 protein: CASKEDRTGELFF
V gene: TRBV7-6; J gene: TRBJ1-1; CDR3 protein: CASSFGEATEAFF
V gene: TRBV7-3; J gene: TRBJ2-7; CDR3 protein: CASSSTGGDEQYF
V gene: TRBV2; J gene: TRBJ2-2; CDR3 protein: CASSEAGVPGELFF
V gene: TRBV3-1; J gene: TRBJ2-7; CDR3 protein: CASSQAPGHPLRQYF
V gene: TRBV12-3/TRBV12-4; J gene: TRBJ2-3; CDR3 protein: CASSPWTSGHTSTDTQYF
V gene: TRBV28; J gene: TRBJ1-4; CDR3 protein: CASSTGTGPSNEKLFF
V gene: TRBV6-1; J gene: TRBJ1-1; CDR3 protein: CASSQTGRAFF
V gene: TRBV12-3/TRBV12-4; J gene: TRBJ1-2; CDR3 protein: CASSETVFYGYTF
V gene: TRBV29-1; J gene: TRBJ2-3; CDR3 protein: CSLGRGRSDTQYF
V gene: TRBV13; J gene: TRBJ1-1; CDR3 protein: CASSLGQGVAEAFF
V gene: TRBV3-1; J gene: TRBJ1-5; CDR3 protein: CASSQTGNQPQHF
V gene: TRBV6-2/TRBV6-3; J gene: TRBJ1-5; CDR3 protein: CASTDRVGDRSNQPQHF
V gene: TRBV14; J gene: TRBJ1-1; CDR3 protein: CASSQPTGDGSEAFF
V gene: TRBV24-1; J gene: TRBJ1-4; CDR3 protein: CATSDPETTNEKLFF
V gene: TRBV20-1; J gene: TRBJ1-4; CDR3 protein: CSAPGPTGEKLFF
V gene: TRBV9; J gene: TRBJ2-3; CDR3 protein: CVSSPVGGDSDTQYF
V gene: TRBV27; J gene: TRBJ1-5; CDR3 protein: CASSSRKDSYNQPQHF
V gene: TRBV27; J gene: TRBJ2-3; CDR3 protein: CASRMTPGTDTQYF
V gene: TRBV3-1; J gene: TRBJ2-2; CDR3 protein: CASSQGRTGPTGELFF
V gene: TRBV20-1; J gene: TRBJ2-3; CDR3 protein: CSASGGGVSTDTQYF
V gene: TRBV27; J gene: TRBJ2-4; CDR3 protein: CASSPSITGDLAKNIQYF
V gene: TRBV6-1; J gene: TRBJ1-1; CDR3 protein: CASSEGGAQGRTEAFF
V gene: TRBV7-9; J gene: TRBJ2-3; CDR3 protein: CASSRLAGGLRDTQYF
V gene: TRBV5-1; J gene: TRBJ2-5; CDR3 protein: CASSPGTPEETQYF
V gene: TRBV20-1; J gene: TRBJ1-5; CDR3 protein: CSARDVRPSSNQPQHF
V gene: TRBV10-3; J gene: TRBJ2-3; CDR3 protein: CAISERGFGTDTQYF
V gene: TRBV12-3/TRBV12-4; J gene: TRBJ2-5; CDR3 protein: CASSLGGALQETQYF
V gene: TRBV18; J gene: TRBJ1-5; CDR3 protein: CASSPGRVDQPQHF
V gene: TRBV27; J gene: TRBJ2-3; CDR3 protein: CASSFGGGLTSTDTQYF
V gene: TRBV27; J gene: TRBJ1-6; CDR3 protein: CASSLSVISSYNSPLHF
V gene: TRBV7-7; J gene: TRBJ2-3; CDR3 protein: CASTGQASTDTQYF
V gene: TRBV28; J gene: TRBJ1-4; CDR3 protein: CASSPDSYEKLFF
V gene: TRBV7-9; J gene: TRBJ1-5; CDR3 protein: CASSLATGPLNRNQPQHF
V gene: TRBV20-1; J gene: TRBJ2-7; CDR3 protein: CSASRPSSPYEQYF